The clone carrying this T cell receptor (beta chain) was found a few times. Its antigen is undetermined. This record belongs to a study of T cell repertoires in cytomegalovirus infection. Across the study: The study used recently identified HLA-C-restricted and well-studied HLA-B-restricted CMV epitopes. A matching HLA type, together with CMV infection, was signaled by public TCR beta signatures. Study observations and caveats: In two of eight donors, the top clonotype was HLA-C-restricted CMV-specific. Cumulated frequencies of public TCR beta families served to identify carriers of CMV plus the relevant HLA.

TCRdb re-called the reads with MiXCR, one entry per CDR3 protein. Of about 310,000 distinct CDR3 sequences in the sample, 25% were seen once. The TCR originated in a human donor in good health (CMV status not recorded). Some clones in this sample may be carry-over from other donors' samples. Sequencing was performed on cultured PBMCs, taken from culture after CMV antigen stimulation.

As DNA, the CDR3 is TGTGCCTGGCGGGGGGTCGGCAATCAGCCCCAGCATTTT. Amino acids: CAWRGVGNQPQHF. The chain recombines TRBV30 with TRBJ1-5; D is possibly TRBD1 (5 bases). Trimming stripped 5 bases from V and 2 bases from J, with 10 bases between. CDR3 length equals 13 residues. Germline assignment: CDR1 GTSNPN and CDR2 SVGIG (reference sequence).